The rows below give T cell receptor beta chains drawn from one sample of a study of T-cell memory formation after mild COVID-19. One entry per CDR3 protein results from TCRdb running MiXCR on the 5' RACE reads. The sample contains over 450,000 distinct CDR3 sequences, just over 20% of which appear only once. The sequencing sample was made of PBMCs or a T cell subset sorted from them (not recorded which). The source is an adult woman who had mild COVID-19 (a few samples of this study predate the infection). Cell type and time point are not known. The CDR3 runs from the conserved cysteine through the conserved F or W. D genes are given only for firm matches. Size is omitted from some rows. Given values are once, few, many or a class for expanded clones.

J gene: TRBJ1-4
V gene: TRBV5-1
clone size: NA
D gene: NA
CDR3 DNA: TGCGCCAGCAGCTCCAGGACCTTCTTTAATGAAAAACTGTTTTTT
CDR3 protein: CASSSRTFFNEKLFF

J gene: TRBJ2-1
V gene: TRBV7-3
clone size: NA
D gene: TRBD2
CDR3 DNA: TGTGCCAGCAGCCCAGCCGGGGGGACGGCCTACAATGAGCAGTTCTTC
CDR3 protein: CASSPAGGTAYNEQFF

J gene: TRBJ2-1
V gene: TRBV9
clone size: few
D gene: TRBD2
CDR3 DNA: TGTGCCAGCAGCGTAGCGGGGGGAAACAATGAGCAGTTCTTC
CDR3 protein: CASSVAGGNNEQFF

J gene: TRBJ2-3
V gene: TRBV5-1
clone size: NA
D gene: TRBD2
CDR3 DNA: TGCGCCAGCATCTTGGATAGCGGGGGGCTCTCTAGCACAGATACGCAGTATTTT
CDR3 protein: CASILDSGGLSSTDTQYF

J gene: TRBJ2-2
V gene: TRBV7-9
clone size: NA
D gene: NA
CDR3 DNA: TGTGCCAGCAGCTTAGGTCCTAGCGCGAACACCGGGGAGCTGTTTTTT
CDR3 protein: CASSLGPSANTGELFF

J gene: TRBJ1-1
V gene: TRBV27
clone size: few
D gene: NA
CDR3 DNA: TGTGCCAGCAGTTTATCCAGGGTCCCGGGCACTGAAGCTTTCTTT
CDR3 protein: CASSLSRVPGTEAFF

J gene: TRBJ2-1
V gene: TRBV4-1
clone size: few
D gene: TRBD2
CDR3 DNA: TGCGCCAGCAGCCGGGAACTAGCGACCTCCTACAATGAGCAGTTCTTC
CDR3 protein: CASSRELATSYNEQFF

J gene: TRBJ2-7
V gene: TRBV6-5
clone size: NA
D gene: NA
CDR3 DNA: TGTGCCAGCAGTTACGGGGCACCCCGGCCGACCTACGAGCAGTACTTC
CDR3 protein: CASSYGAPRPTYEQYF

J gene: TRBJ2-7
V gene: TRBV6-2/TRBV6-3
clone size: NA
D gene: TRBD2
CDR3 DNA: TGTGCCAGCAGTTACGGACTAGTAGACTACGAGCAGTACTTC
CDR3 protein: CASSYGLVDYEQYF

J gene: TRBJ2-3
V gene: TRBV12-3/TRBV12-4
clone size: NA
D gene: TRBD2
CDR3 DNA: TGTGCCAGCACGGGGGGACTGCAGAGCACAGATACGCAGTATTTT
CDR3 protein: CASTGGLQSTDTQYF

J gene: TRBJ2-6
V gene: TRBV7-9
clone size: NA
D gene: NA
CDR3 DNA: TGTGCCAGCAGCTCTCCTCCCACGAGCTCTGGGGCCAACGTCCTGACTTTC
CDR3 protein: CASSSPPTSSGANVLTF

J gene: TRBJ2-1
V gene: TRBV12-3/TRBV12-4
clone size: many
D gene: TRBD2
CDR3 DNA: TGTGCCAGCAGTTTAACTAGCGGGGGCAATGAGCAGTTCTTC
CDR3 protein: CASSLTSGGNEQFF

J gene: TRBJ2-3
V gene: TRBV5-6
clone size: NA
D gene: TRBD2
CDR3 DNA: TGTGCCAGCAGCTTGGGGCTAGCGGTCACAGATACGCAGTATTTT
CDR3 protein: CASSLGLAVTDTQYF

J gene: TRBJ2-7
V gene: TRBV3-1
clone size: once
D gene: NA
CDR3 DNA: TGTGCCAGCAGCCTCCAGACTAGAGGGCCGCTGTACGAGCAGTACTTC
CDR3 protein: CASSLQTRGPLYEQYF

J gene: TRBJ2-1
V gene: TRBV6-6
clone size: few
D gene: TRBD1
CDR3 DNA: TGTGCCAGCAGTTACCCGGGACAGGGGGCGGACAATGAGCAGTTCTTC
CDR3 protein: CASSYPGQGADNEQFF

J gene: TRBJ2-3
V gene: TRBV7-8
clone size: NA
D gene: TRBD2
CDR3 DNA: TGTGCCAGCACACGGACTAGCGGTTTCGGGGCAGATACGCAGTATTTT
CDR3 protein: CASTRTSGFGADTQYF

J gene: TRBJ2-3
V gene: TRBV5-1
clone size: few
D gene: NA
CDR3 DNA: TGCGCCAGCAGCTGGCGGGAAGATACGCAGTATTTT
CDR3 protein: CASSWREDTQYF

J gene: TRBJ2-1
V gene: TRBV24-1
clone size: NA
D gene: NA
CDR3 DNA: TGTGCCACCAGCTGGAGGGGGAATGAGCAGTTCTTC
CDR3 protein: CATSWRGNEQFF

J gene: TRBJ2-7
V gene: TRBV4-3
clone size: NA
D gene: TRBD1
CDR3 DNA: TGCGCCAGCAGCCGAGACTCCGGGACAGGGAGCGAGCAGTACTTC
CDR3 protein: CASSRDSGTGSEQYF

J gene: TRBJ1-1
V gene: TRBV7-9
clone size: few
D gene: NA
CDR3 DNA: TGTGCCAGCATCTCCTTCCCAACGAACACTGAAGCTTTCTTT
CDR3 protein: CASISFPTNTEAFF

J gene: TRBJ2-3
V gene: TRBV29-1
clone size: few
D gene: NA
CDR3 DNA: TGCAGCTCGGACAGACGCACAGATACGCAGTATTTT
CDR3 protein: CSSDRRTDTQYF

J gene: TRBJ1-2
V gene: TRBV5-4
clone size: NA
D gene: TRBD1
CDR3 DNA: TGTGCCAGCAGCGATACCCCCGGGACAGAGGCAGGCTACACCTTC
CDR3 protein: CASSDTPGTEAGYTF

J gene: TRBJ2-2
V gene: TRBV5-1
clone size: few
D gene: TRBD2
CDR3 DNA: TGCGCCAGCAGCTTGGTTAGCGGGGTCACCGGGGAGCTGTTTTTT
CDR3 protein: CASSLVSGVTGELFF

J gene: TRBJ1-1
V gene: TRBV5-4
clone size: NA
D gene: TRBD1
CDR3 DNA: TGTGCCAGCAGCTTGCCTTACCCAGGGGGCGGGAACACTGAAGCTTTCTTT
CDR3 protein: CASSLPYPGGGNTEAFF

J gene: TRBJ1-1
V gene: TRBV7-3
clone size: NA
D gene: TRBD1
CDR3 DNA: TGTGCCAGCAGTTCGACAGGGTCACGATCGAACACTGAAGCTTTCTTT
CDR3 protein: CASSSTGSRSNTEAFF

J gene: TRBJ2-7
V gene: TRBV5-1
clone size: NA
D gene: NA
CDR3 DNA: TGCGCCAGCAGCCCGGTCTTGGGTACAGGGTTCCACGAGCAGTACTTC
CDR3 protein: CASSPVLGTGFHEQYF

J gene: TRBJ2-7
V gene: TRBV11-1
clone size: NA
D gene: TRBD1
CDR3 DNA: TGTGCCAGCAGCTTGCACAGGGGGGCAACCTACGAGCAGTACTTC
CDR3 protein: CASSLHRGATYEQYF

J gene: TRBJ2-5
V gene: TRBV4-2
clone size: NA
D gene: TRBD1
CDR3 DNA: TGTGCCAGCAGCCCGCCGGGACAGCAAGAGACCCAGTACTTC
CDR3 protein: CASSPPGQQETQYF

J gene: TRBJ2-3
V gene: TRBV7-8
clone size: few
D gene: NA
CDR3 DNA: TGTGCCAGCAGCCCCCCTGGGTATCCCCCTTATGAGGCAGATACGCAGTATTTT
CDR3 protein: CASSPPGYPPYEADTQYF

J gene: TRBJ2-1
V gene: TRBV9
clone size: NA
D gene: NA
CDR3 DNA: TGTGCCAGCAGCGAAAACGGGAGACCGGAATACAATGAGCAGTTCTTC
CDR3 protein: CASSENGRPEYNEQFF

J gene: TRBJ2-3
V gene: TRBV30
clone size: NA
D gene: NA
CDR3 DNA: TGTGCCTGGAGTGTATCCCTCACAGATACGCAGTATTTT
CDR3 protein: CAWSVSLTDTQYF

J gene: TRBJ2-3
V gene: TRBV4-2
clone size: NA
D gene: NA
CDR3 DNA: TGTGCCAGCAGCCAGAGCGGACCAAAGGATACGCAGTATTTT
CDR3 protein: CASSQSGPKDTQYF

J gene: TRBJ2-1
V gene: TRBV5-5
clone size: once
D gene: NA
CDR3 DNA: TGTGCCAGCAGTTATGCCAGGGGCTACACGTCCAATGAGCAGTTCTTC
CDR3 protein: CASSYARGYTSNEQFF

J gene: TRBJ1-5
V gene: TRBV6-2/TRBV6-3
clone size: few
D gene: NA
CDR3 DNA: TGTGCCAGCAAGCATGACAGCAATCAGCCCCAGCATTTT
CDR3 protein: CASKHDSNQPQHF

J gene: TRBJ1-2
V gene: TRBV29-1
clone size: NA
D gene: NA
CDR3 DNA: TGCAGCGTTGAAGATCCGGGTGGCTATGGCTACACCTTC
CDR3 protein: CSVEDPGGYGYTF

J gene: TRBJ1-2
V gene: TRBV29-1
clone size: few
D gene: NA
CDR3 DNA: TGCAGCGTGTCCAAGGGGGAAAGCTATGGCTACACCTTC
CDR3 protein: CSVSKGESYGYTF

J gene: TRBJ2-3
V gene: TRBV30
clone size: NA
D gene: NA
CDR3 DNA: TGTGCCTGGAACCCCCAGCACACAGATACGCAGTATTTT
CDR3 protein: CAWNPQHTDTQYF

J gene: TRBJ2-1
V gene: TRBV12-3/TRBV12-4
clone size: few
D gene: NA
CDR3 DNA: TGTGCCAGCAGTTTTAGGCAGCTGTACAATGAGCAGTTCTTC
CDR3 protein: CASSFRQLYNEQFF

J gene: TRBJ1-5
V gene: TRBV20-1
clone size: many
D gene: NA
CDR3 DNA: TGCAGTGCTAGAGACAACTATAGCAATCAGCCCCAGCATTTT
CDR3 protein: CSARDNYSNQPQHF

J gene: TRBJ2-7
V gene: TRBV29-1
clone size: few
D gene: TRBD2
CDR3 DNA: TGCAGCGTTGAGGCTAGCGGGAGCTACGAGCAGTACTTC
CDR3 protein: CSVEASGSYEQYF

J gene: TRBJ1-1
V gene: TRBV7-3
clone size: once
D gene: NA
CDR3 DNA: TGTGCCAGCAGCTTAACGGCGACAGACACTGAAGCTTTCTTT
CDR3 protein: CASSLTATDTEAFF

J gene: TRBJ1-4
V gene: TRBV5-1
clone size: few
D gene: NA
CDR3 DNA: TGCGCCAGCAGCTTGGTTTGGGGAAACTCTAATGAAAAACTGTTTTTT
CDR3 protein: CASSLVWGNSNEKLFF

J gene: TRBJ2-7
V gene: TRBV14
clone size: few
D gene: TRBD1
CDR3 DNA: TGTGCCAGCAGCCGCCGGGACAGACAGTACGAGCAGTACTTC
CDR3 protein: CASSRRDRQYEQYF

J gene: TRBJ2-1
V gene: TRBV6-2/TRBV6-3
clone size: NA
D gene: TRBD2
CDR3 DNA: TGTGCCAGCAGTCCCTTAGCGGGAGGGCCTAACAATGAGCAGTTCTTC
CDR3 protein: CASSPLAGGPNNEQFF

J gene: TRBJ2-3
V gene: TRBV7-3
clone size: few
D gene: NA
CDR3 DNA: TGTGCCAGCAGCTTAAATCCAGGGGTAACGGATACGCAGTATTTT
CDR3 protein: CASSLNPGVTDTQYF

J gene: TRBJ2-5
V gene: TRBV6-5
clone size: NA
D gene: TRBD1
CDR3 DNA: TGTGCCAGCAGACCACATAGGACAGGACAAGAGACCCAGTACTTC
CDR3 protein: CASRPHRTGQETQYF

J gene: TRBJ2-2
V gene: TRBV5-6
clone size: many
D gene: NA
CDR3 DNA: TGTGCCAGCAGCTTCGGCGGAAACACCGGGGAGCTGTTTTTT
CDR3 protein: CASSFGGNTGELFF

J gene: TRBJ1-2
V gene: TRBV4-1
clone size: few
D gene: NA
CDR3 DNA: TGCGCCAGCAGCCCCGCAGGGGAGGGAGCCTATGGCTACACCTTC
CDR3 protein: CASSPAGEGAYGYTF

J gene: TRBJ2-7
V gene: TRBV7-9
clone size: NA
D gene: TRBD2
CDR3 DNA: TGTGCCAGCAGCTCCGCCGGGACTAGCTACGAGCAGTACTTC
CDR3 protein: CASSSAGTSYEQYF

J gene: TRBJ2-1
V gene: TRBV18
clone size: few
D gene: NA
CDR3 DNA: TGTGCCAGCTCACCACCTGCCAGGGACAATGAGCAGTTCTTC
CDR3 protein: CASSPPARDNEQFF

J gene: TRBJ2-7
V gene: TRBV7-3
clone size: NA
D gene: NA
CDR3 DNA: TGTGCCAGCAGCGGCGGCGGGGTCGAGCAGTACTTC
CDR3 protein: CASSGGGVEQYF

J gene: TRBJ2-3
V gene: TRBV4-3
clone size: NA
D gene: TRBD1
CDR3 DNA: TGCGCCAGCAGCCAAGTTCCGGGACAGGGGGCGCATGATACGCAGTATTTT
CDR3 protein: CASSQVPGQGAHDTQYF

J gene: TRBJ1-1
V gene: TRBV12-3/TRBV12-4
clone size: many
D gene: NA
CDR3 DNA: TGTGCCAGCAGTACGAGGAGCACTGAAGCTTTCTTT
CDR3 protein: CASSTRSTEAFF

J gene: TRBJ1-1
V gene: TRBV11-1
clone size: NA
D gene: NA
CDR3 DNA: TGTGCCAGCAGCGTAAGGGGGGAAACTGAAGCTTTCTTT
CDR3 protein: CASSVRGETEAFF

J gene: TRBJ2-7
V gene: TRBV6-6
clone size: NA
D gene: NA
CDR3 DNA: TGTGCCAGCAGGCCACCTTCGTCAGGGGCGACCTACGAGCAGTACTTC
CDR3 protein: CASRPPSSGATYEQYF

J gene: TRBJ2-3
V gene: TRBV7-2
clone size: many
D gene: NA
CDR3 DNA: TGTGCCAGCAGCTTTCTAGGGGCCGCAGATACGCAGTATTTT
CDR3 protein: CASSFLGAADTQYF

J gene: TRBJ1-2
V gene: TRBV5-6
clone size: NA
D gene: TRBD1
CDR3 DNA: TGTGCCAGCAGCATTACAGGGGGCCAAGTCGATGGCTACACCTTC
CDR3 protein: CASSITGGQVDGYTF

J gene: TRBJ1-5
V gene: TRBV12-3/TRBV12-4
clone size: NA
D gene: TRBD1
CDR3 DNA: TGTGCCAGCAGTCCCGGGGACAGGGCCTCTTGGCCCCAGCATTTT
CDR3 protein: CASSPGDRASWPQHF